Listed below are T cell receptor beta chains from one sample, sequenced in a study of T cell changes during pregnancy in multiple sclerosis. Assay used: immunoSEQ multiplex PCR; TCRdb lists only in-frame clones, some missing. Of approximately 46,000 clones in the sample, about 89% were seen once. The sequences come from CD4+ T cells from peripheral blood mononuclear cells, collected after pregnancy. These receptors all come from a female donor with multiple sclerosis, enrolled in a pregnancy study. Each CDR3 is given with its conserved first and last residue. A D gene is named only where the DNA matches it firmly. Clone size is not always given. Where it is, it says once, few, many or a class for expanded clones.

DNA	CDR3	V	J	D	size
TGTGCCAGCAGCTTAGAGCGTGGGTGGGATACGCAGTATTTT	CASSLERGWDTQYF	TRBV7-9	TRBJ2-3	NA	NA
TGCGCCAGCAGCTTGGGTGGGAGTACAGCTAACTACGAGCAGTACTTC	CASSLGGSTANYEQYF	TRBV5-1	TRBJ2-7	NA	once
TGTGCCAGTAGTATAGTCGTTAGCGGGAGTGGCAACTACGAGCAGTACTTC	CASSIVVSGSGNYEQYF	TRBV19	TRBJ2-7	TRBD2	NA
TGTGCCAGCAGGGCCCCGGACTGGACTAAAGAGCAGTTCTTC	CASRAPDWTKEQFF	TRBV27	TRBJ2-1	NA	NA
TGTGCCAGCAGTCCATACAATGAGCAGTTCTTC	CASSPYNEQFF	TRBV2	TRBJ2-1	NA	NA
TGCAGCGTTTCCAGACCGGCAGGGCATGGCTACACCTTC	CSVSRPAGHGYTF	TRBV29-1	TRBJ1-2	NA	NA
TGTGCCAGCAGCTTGAGGTTTACCTACGAGCAGTACTTC	CASSLRFTYEQYF	TRBV11-1	TRBJ2-7	NA	NA
TGTGCCAGCAGCGTAATGGGGACAGGGAGTGCTTTCTTT	CASSVMGTGSAFF	TRBV9	TRBJ1-1	TRBD1	few
TGTGCCAGCAAATTACGGACAGGGGGAGCTTTCTTT	CASKLRTGGAFF	TRBV28	TRBJ1-1	TRBD1	few
TGCGCCAGCAGCATTACAGGAGTCTCCACTGAAGCTTTCTTT	CASSITGVSTEAFF	TRBV5-1	TRBJ1-1	NA	NA
TGTGCCAGCAGCGTAGCTCCGCAGATGAACACTGAAGCTTTCTTT	CASSVAPQMNTEAFF	TRBV9	TRBJ1-1	NA	NA
TGTGCCAGCAGCAGGGGGGGTGGTGACACAGATACGCAGTATTTT	CASSRGGGDTDTQYF	TRBV5-4	TRBJ2-3	NA	NA
TGCAGCGTTGAGAGTTCCACTAGCGGTGGCAATGAGCAGTTCTTC	CSVESSTSGGNEQFF	TRBV29-1	TRBJ2-1	TRBD2	NA
TGTGCCAGCAGCATTGGACTGAGAGGGGAGCTGTTTTTT	CASSIGLRGELFF	TRBV28	TRBJ2-2	NA	NA
TGCAGTGTTGGACCAGGGATTAATGAGCAGTTCTTC	CSVGPGINEQFF	TRBV29-1	TRBJ2-1	NA	NA
TGTGCCAGCAGTTTGGGACTAGCGGGAGGGTTCAGAGATACGCAGTATTTT	CASSLGLAGGFRDTQYF	TRBV28	TRBJ2-3	TRBD2	NA
TGTGCCAGCAGCTCCAATTTAGCGGGAGTCCACAATGAGCAGTTCTTC	CASSSNLAGVHNEQFF	TRBV11-1	TRBJ2-1	TRBD2	NA
TGTGCCAGCAGCGTAGGGACAATAAACACAGATACGCAGTATTTT	CASSVGTINTDTQYF	TRBV9	TRBJ2-3	NA	NA
TGCGCCAGCAGTCTGAAACAGCCCTACAATGAGCAGTTCTTC	CASSLKQPYNEQFF	TRBV23-1	TRBJ2-1	NA	NA
TGTGCCAGCTCACCACCCGCGGGGAGCTCCTACAATGAGCAGTTCTTC	CASSPPAGSSYNEQFF	TRBV18	TRBJ2-1	NA	NA
TGCGCCAGCAGCCAAGATGGGGCGGGGGCTAATGAAAAACTGTTTTTT	CASSQDGAGANEKLFF	TRBV4-1	TRBJ1-4	NA	NA
TGTGCCAGCTCACCACGCGGGAGGGCTACCTACAATGAGCAGTTCTTC	CASSPRGRATYNEQFF	TRBV18	TRBJ2-1	TRBD2	NA
TGTGCCAGCAGCTACGGACTAGCGGGAGTGGGTGAGCAGTTCTTC	CASSYGLAGVGEQFF	TRBV9	TRBJ2-1	TRBD2	NA
TGTGCCAGCTCACCATACAGGGACTCTGGAAACACCATATATTTT	CASSPYRDSGNTIYF	TRBV18	TRBJ1-3	NA	NA
TGTGCCAGCAGCTTTGGGGGGGAGACCCAGTACTTC	CASSFGGETQYF	TRBV5-5	TRBJ2-5	NA	NA
TGCGCCAGCAAAGTCCTCCCCGGACAGGTTAAAGATACGCAGTATTTT	CASKVLPGQVKDTQYF	TRBV5-1	TRBJ2-3	TRBD1	NA
TGTGCCAGCAGTTATTTTGGACTATACAATGAGCAGTTCTTC	CASSYFGLYNEQFF	TRBV28	TRBJ2-1	NA	NA
TGTGCCAGCAGCTTGGGTGTCAGGGTAACAGATACGCAGTATTTT	CASSLGVRVTDTQYF	TRBV5-8	TRBJ2-3	NA	NA
TGTGCCAGCAGACAAGATTTTAATCGGCCCCAGCATTTT	CASRQDFNRPQHF	TRBV6-1	TRBJ1-5	NA	NA
TGTGCCAGCAGCCGAGACGGGTACTATGGCTACACCTTC	CASSRDGYYGYTF	TRBV27	TRBJ1-2	NA	NA